A selection of T cell receptor beta chains follows, all from one sample in a study of cytomegalovirus exposure and HLA in healthy donors. TCRdb's copy holds only in-frame clones and misses some; the assay was immunoSEQ multiplex PCR. The sample features 130,000 to 150,000 clones, with 0.96% in its top ten. Sequencing was performed on PBMCs. These TCRs come from a male donor in good health and CMV-seronegative. Both conserved end residues are part of each CDR3. D genes are given only for firm matches.

D: -; V: TRBV10-1; J: TRBJ2-6; CDR3: CASSDQQGRSGANVLTF; DNA: TGCGCCAGCAGTGACCAACAGGGCCGCTCTGGGGCCAACGTCCTGACTTTC
D: TRBD2; V: TRBV5-1; J: TRBJ2-3; CDR3: CASSLMGLDAQYF; DNA: TGCGCCAGCAGCTTGATGGGACTAGATGCGCAGTATTTT
D: -; V: TRBV6-5; J: TRBJ2-5; CDR3: CASSYVSGAQYF; DNA: TGTGCCAGCAGTTACGTATCCGGTGCCCAGTACTTC
D: -; V: TRBV10-3; J: TRBJ2-5; CDR3: CAISEGDIETQYF; DNA: TGTGCCATCAGTGAGGGGGACATCGAGACCCAGTACTTC
D: -; V: TRBV7-3; J: TRBJ1-3; CDR3: CASSLMGGPGNTIYF; DNA: TGTGCCAGCAGCTTAATGGGGGGGCCGGGAAACACCATATATTTT
D: TRBD2; V: TRBV7-2; J: TRBJ2-1; CDR3: CASSYLAGTYNEQFF; DNA: TGTGCCAGCAGTTATCTAGCGGGGACCTACAATGAGCAGTTCTTC
D: -; V: TRBV6-5; J: TRBJ1-2; CDR3: CASSPQGNYGYTF; DNA: TGTGCCAGCAGCCCACAGGGAAACTATGGCTACACCTTC
D: -; V: TRBV19; J: TRBJ1-4; CDR3: CASSIVVTGTNEKLFF; DNA: TGTGCCAGTAGTATAGTGGTGACAGGTACTAATGAAAAACTGTTTTTT
D: -; V: TRBV14; J: TRBJ1-6; CDR3: CASSQGGWSLHF; DNA: TGTGCCAGCAGCCAAGGAGGTTGGTCCCTCCACTTT
D: TRBD2; V: TRBV9; J: TRBJ2-1; CDR3: CASSIGTSGSRGEQFF; DNA: TGTGCCAGCAGCATCGGGACTAGCGGGAGTCGGGGTGAGCAGTTCTTC
D: TRBD1; V: TRBV5-5; J: TRBJ2-7; CDR3: CASSRTGAEQYF; DNA: TGTGCCAGCAGCCGGACAGGTGCCGAGCAGTACTTC
D: -; V: TRBV28; J: TRBJ2-7; CDR3: CASRTGESYEQYF; DNA: TGTGCCAGCCGGACGGGGGAATCCTACGAGCAGTACTTC
D: TRBD2; V: TRBV6-5; J: TRBJ2-7; CDR3: CASRSGGLVPYEQYF; DNA: TGTGCCAGCCGTAGCGGGGGGCTGGTTCCTTACGAGCAGTACTTC
D: -; V: TRBV25-1; J: TRBJ1-1; CDR3: CASSPFGGMNTEAFF; DNA: TGTGCCAGCAGTCCCTTCGGGGGGATGAACACTGAAGCTTTCTTT
D: -; V: TRBV7-3; J: TRBJ1-1; CDR3: CASSLSMNTEAFF; DNA: TGTGCCAGCAGTCTTAGCATGAACACTGAAGCTTTCTTT
D: -; V: TRBV7-9; J: TRBJ2-5; CDR3: CASSPRVLLNQDTQYF; DNA: TGTGCCAGCAGCCCACGGGTCCTACTAAATCAAGACACCCAGTACTTC
D: TRBD1; V: TRBV6-6; J: TRBJ1-5; CDR3: CASSQLRDRNQPQHF; DNA: TGTGCCAGCAGTCAACTAAGGGACAGGAATCAGCCCCAGCATTTT
D: -; V: TRBV13; J: TRBJ1-5; CDR3: CASSSPFQPQHF; DNA: TGTGCCAGCAGCTCCCCTTTTCAGCCCCAGCATTTT
D: -; V: TRBV28; J: TRBJ1-1; CDR3: CASMRGKAFF; DNA: TGTGCCAGCATGAGGGGGAAAGCTTTCTTT
D: -; V: TRBV7-7; J: TRBJ2-5; CDR3: CASSLNPRRLASNGETQYF; DNA: TGTGCCAGCAGCTTAAATCCAAGGAGGCTAGCGTCAAACGGGGAGACCCAGTACTTC